A single sample is the source of the 23 T cell receptor beta chains below, sequenced in a study of radiotherapy plus CTLA-4 blockade in lung cancer. The data were produced by immunoSEQ multiplex PCR, yet TCRdb's version contains in-frame clones alone and is incomplete. Among around 100,000 clones, about four fifths were seen once, and the ten largest hold about 3%. The sequencing here drew on peripheral blood, taken from a patient treated with radiotherapy plus ipilimumab. The receptors were gathered from a human donor with non-small cell lung cancer who had a partial response to radiotherapy plus ipilimumab. Some clones in this sample may be carry-over from other donors' samples.

V gene TRBV7-9 combines with J gene TRBJ2-5; TRBD2 agrees at 7 bases. J was trimmed by 13 bases and V by 1 base; bases with no gene match: 3. Germline V lookup: CDR1 SEHNR, CDR2 FQNEAQ (reference sequence). CDR3 length equals 11 residues. The CDR3 DNA reads as TGTGCCAGCAGCTTAGGCGGGAGTCTGTACTTC. It translates to CASSLGGSLYF. The full variable domain, its missing parts supplied by reference TRBV7-9 and TRBJ2-5, is DTGVSQNPRHKITKRGQNVTFRCDPISEHNRLYWYRQTLGQGPEFLTYFQNEAQLEKSRLLSDRFSAERPKGSFSTLEIQRTEQGDSAMYLCASSLGGSLYFGPGTRLLVL.

The chain employs TRBV29-1 and TRBJ2-5, with a possible D match to TRBD2 (5 bases). V gave up 5 bases and J gave up 3 bases, with 13 bases separating them. This CDR3 comprises 13 residues. Germline CDR1 SQVTM, CDR2 ANQGSEA. For the CDR3, the DNA is TGCAGCGTTTCCCGGGTTAGCGAAGAGACCCAGTACTTC. Translating gives CSVSRVSEETQYF.

J is TRBJ2-1 and V is TRBV7-3; tentative D call: TRBD2 (6 bases). V lost 3 bases, J lost 4 bases, and 13 bases lay in between. This CDR3 region has 15 residues. CDR1 SGHTA and CDR2 FQGTGA come from the germline V gene. CDR3: CASSFGTPRYNEQFF. CDR3 DNA: TGTGCCAGCAGCTTCGGGACTCCCCGATACAATGAGCAGTTCTTC.

This chain uses TRBV6-4 with TRBJ1-2; 8 positions agree with TRBD1. V shed 3 bases, J shed 6 bases, and the junction held 6 bases outside the gene matches. CDR1 is MRHNA, CDR2 SNTAGT, per germline. CDR3 length: 14 residues. The CDR3 DNA is TGTGCCAGCAGTGAAGGCAGGGGGCAGGATGGCTACACCTTC. Protein product: CASSEGRGQDGYTF.

The chain uses TRBV7-2 and TRBJ1-2; D is uncertain. Trimming removed 1 base from V and 7 bases from J, with 16 bases in between. This CDR3 has 15 amino acids. Germline V gene lookup returns CDR1 SGHTA and CDR2 FQGNSA. The CDR3 bases are TGTGCCAGCAGCTTAGTCGGTCAGACTTTTCTTGGCTACACCTTC. This gives the protein CASSLVGQTFLGYTF.

The chain combines TRBV7-2 with TRBJ2-2; D possibly corresponds to TRBD1 (6 bases). With 5 bases removed from V and 4 bases from J, the gap between germline ends came to 11 bases. This CDR3 spans 14 amino acids. Germline V gives CDR1 SGHTA, CDR2 FQGNSA. CDR3 residues: CASSPDSRTGELFF. The CDR3 coding sequence is TGTGCCAGCAGCCCGGACAGCCGCACCGGGGAGCTGTTTTTT.

The J gene is TRBJ2-5, the V gene TRBV14, with D maybe TRBD2 (6 bases). The CDR3 totals 16 residues. Trimming took 4 bases from V and 4 from J, leaving 19 bases between them. CDR1 is SGHDN and CDR2 is FVKESK in the germline V gene. The CDR3 here is CASSPAGFHVGETQYF. CDR3 DNA sequence: TGTGCCAGCAGCCCGGCGGGGTTTCATGTAGGAGAGACCCAGTACTTC.

The chain carries TRBV9 and TRBJ2-7, with D possibly being TRBD1 (5 bases). The V end lost 0 bases, the J end lost 7 bases, and 8 bases lay between the germline ends. The CDR3 contains 12 residues. The germline CDR1 and CDR2 sequences are SGDLS and YYNGEE. CDR3 amino acids: CASSVAQGEQYF. CDR3 nucleotide sequence: TGTGCCAGCAGCGTAGCCCAGGGAGAGCAGTACTTC.

The CDR3 spells CASSLDRLAGNYGYTF. As DNA, the CDR3 is TGTGCCAGCAGCTTAGATCGGTTGGCGGGGAACTATGGCTACACCTTC. The chain couples TRBV11-2 to TRBJ1-2; D is ambiguous. Trimming left V 0 bases short and J 2 bases short, with 13 bases between. The germline V gene encodes CDR1 SGHAT and CDR2 FQNNGV. This CDR3 is built from 16 residues.

V is TRBV6-1 and J is TRBJ1-1; the D gene is possibly TRBD1 (5 bases). The germline gives CDR1 MNHNS, CDR2 SASEGT. The CDR3 is 13 amino acids. V dropped 8 bases and J dropped 4 bases, with 14 bases sitting between them. CDR3 sequence reads: CASGQGVGTEAFF. The CDR3 DNA sequence: TGTGCCAGCGGGCAGGGTGTAGGCACTGAAGCTTTCTTT.

V is TRBV6-1 and J is TRBJ1-5, with TRBD1 identical over 8 bases. There are 15 residues in the CDR3. Germline CDR1 MNHNS, CDR2 SASEGT. V lost 5 bases to trimming and J lost 0 bases; unmatched junction nucleotides: 3. This CDR3 is CASSTQGVSNQPQHF. The CDR3 DNA follows: TGTGCCAGCAGTACACAGGGGGTTAGCAATCAGCCCCAGCATTTT.

This clone was seen once. The J gene is TRBJ1-5, the V gene TRBV6-1; D gene uncertain. The CDR3 sequence is 12 residues long. V lost 11 bases, J lost 2 bases, and 10 bases lay in between. Germline-derived CDR1 and CDR2 are MNHNS and SASEGT. The CDR3 is CASRPGNQPQHF. The DNA of the CDR3 is TGTGCCTCTAGACCGGGCAATCAGCCCCAGCATTTT.

This clone showed up just once. The genes are TRBV6-6 and TRBJ2-7, with 7 nucleotides matching TRBD1. The CDR3 covers 15 residues. With 7 bases clipped from V and 5 bases from J, the junction kept 14 bases outside the gene matches. Germline CDR1 reads MNHNY; CDR2 reads SVGAGI (reference sequence). CDR3 in amino acids: CASILTPRQGHEQYF. The CDR3 DNA follows: TGTGCCAGCATCCTCACCCCTCGACAGGGACACGAGCAGTACTTC.

The chain is built from TRBV7-9 and TRBJ1-2; perhaps TRBD1 as D (5 bases). Trimming stripped 6 bases from V and 0 bases from J, with 11 bases between. Germline V lookup: CDR1 SEHNR, CDR2 FQNEAQ (reference sequence). The CDR3 spans 14 residues. In DNA, the CDR3 is TGTGCCAGCAGTTTGACAGCTACTAACTATGGCTACACCTTC. Translated: CASSLTATNYGYTF.

With respect to this clone: The sample contains more than one DNA sequence encoding this CDR3. The CDR3 region is CASSSGLAGAGELFF. CDR3 DNA: TGTGCCAGCAGCTCGGGACTAGCGGGAGCGGGGGAGCTGTTTTTT. The chain is built from TRBV7-9 and TRBJ2-2; 14 bases are a match to TRBD2. This CDR3 spans 15 amino acids. Germline V gene sequence: CDR1 SEHNR, CDR2 FQNEAQ (reference sequence). With V trimmed by 4 bases and J by 8 bases, 3 bases remained unmatched.

The V gene is TRBV7-6, the J gene TRBJ2-1; D uncertain. Germline V gene lookup returns CDR1 SGHVS and CDR2 FNYEAQ. CDR3 length: 13 amino acids. V lost 1 base to trimming and J lost 9 bases, with 10 bases between them. CDR3: CASSLEVGGEQFF. DNA of the CDR3: TGTGCCAGCAGCTTAGAGGTTGGCGGTGAGCAGTTCTTC.

V is TRBV7-3 and J is TRBJ2-1, with 8 bases aligning to TRBD1. The germline gives CDR1 SGHTA, CDR2 FQGTGA. The CDR3 runs 13 residues. The V gene end was trimmed by 1 base and the J gene end by 10 bases; junction bases not matched to a gene: 3. CDR3 sequence reads: CASSLIQGGEQFF. The CDR3 coding sequence is TGTGCCAGCAGCTTAATACAGGGGGGCGAGCAGTTCTTC.

In this sample, this clone turned up a few times. V is TRBV7-2 and J is TRBJ1-4; D gene uncertain. In germline, CDR1 is SGHTA, CDR2 FQGNSA. Trimming left V 5 bases short and J 0 bases short, with 13 bases between. The CDR3 length is 16 residues. The CDR3: CASSPGGPSTNEKLFF. The CDR3, as DNA: TGTGCCAGCAGCCCCGGCGGCCCATCAACTAATGAAAAACTGTTTTTT.

This clone was seen a few times. The rearrangement links TRBV15 to TRBJ2-5, with D uncertain. V was trimmed by 0 bases and J by 2 bases, leaving 7 bases between them. The CDR3 has 14 residues. Germline V lookup: CDR1 LNHNV, CDR2 YYDKDF (reference sequence). The CDR3 nucleotides are TGTGCCACCAGCAGAGAGTGGCAGCAAGAGACCCAGTACTTC. Its protein is CATSREWQQETQYF.

Regarding this clone: The same CDR3 arises from other DNA sequences in this sample as well. The chain joins TRBV11-3 to TRBJ2-2, with 8 bases fitting TRBD1. Germline trimming cut 1 base from V and 2 bases from J; bases unmatched to any gene: 6. Germline CDR1 and CDR2: SGHNT and YENEEA. The CDR3 totals 17 residues. The CDR3: CASSLGPTGANTGELFF. In DNA, the CDR3 is TGTGCCAGCAGCTTAGGGCCGACAGGGGCTAACACCGGGGAGCTGTTTTTT.

This clone came up a few times. The genes are TRBV28 and TRBJ2-7, with 10 bases matching TRBD2. The junction had 8 bases not matched to a gene; V was cut back by 3 bases and J by 6 bases. The V gene's germline CDR1 is MDHEN and CDR2 SYDVKM. The CDR3 contains 15 residues. CDR3 nucleotides: TGTGCCAGCAGTTTGTCTCTAGCGGGAGTAGGCGAGCAGTACTTC. Translated: CASSLSLAGVGEQYF. The variable domain in full, completed from reference TRBV28 and TRBJ2-7, reads DVKVTQSSRYLVKRTGEKVFLECVQDMDHENMFWYRQDPGLGLRLIYFSYDVKMKEKGDIPEGYSVSREKKERFSLILESASTNQTSMYLCASSLSLAGVGEQYFGPGTRLTVT.

This chain connects TRBV6-1 to TRBJ2-4; D remains ambiguous. The CDR3 runs 12 residues. Deletions cut 5 bases from V and 8 bases from J, with 10 bases between. Germline CDR1 and CDR2: MNHNS and SASEGT. The CDR3 bases are TGTGCCAGCAGTCGGGTCTGGGACATTCAGTACTTC. Its protein product is CASSRVWDIQYF.

V usage is TRBV4-3 and J usage is TRBJ2-7, with D tentatively TRBD1 (6 bases). With 1 base removed from V and 0 bases from J, the gap between germline ends came to 13 bases. This CDR3 contains 16 residues. The germline CDR1 and CDR2 sequences are LGHNA and YSLEER. DNA of the CDR3: TGCGCCAGCAGCCAAGGACAGGCCGACAGCTCCTACGAGCAGTACTTC. Amino acids: CASSQGQADSSYEQYF.